The 15 T cell receptor beta chains reported below all come from one sample, sequenced in a study of graft-versus-host responses after intestinal transplantation. No antigens are known for them. This table comes from immunoSEQ multiplex PCR, and its TCRdb copy is limited to in-frame clones, with some not included. The sample lists tens of thousands of clones; around 83% were seen once. Material: unstimulated CD8+ T cells sorted from spleen or lymph node cells, obtained before intestinal transplant. These TCRs come from a human donor who received an intestinal transplant.

This clone has just a few counts. This chain links TRBV5-4 with TRBJ2-5; D possibly corresponds to TRBD1 (5 bases). CDR1 is SGHNT, CDR2 YYREEE, per germline (reference sequence). V dropped 1 base and J dropped 5 bases, with 12 bases sitting between them. CDR3 length: 14 residues. The CDR3 spells CASSLSEQEETQYF. The CDR3 coding sequence is TGTGCCAGCAGCTTGAGTGAACAGGAGGAGACCCAGTACTTC.

The chain combines TRBV13 with TRBJ2-2; the D gene is possibly TRBD1 (6 bases). Trimming pared 4 bases from V and 3 bases from J, leaving 12 bases between. The V gene's germline CDR1 is PRHDT and CDR2 FYEKMQ (reference sequence). This CDR3 is 15 amino acids long. The CDR3 region has the DNA TGTGCCAGCAGCTCAGGGGCTCCTGACACCGGGGAGCTGTTTTTT. This gives the protein CASSSGAPDTGELFF.

The rearrangement joins TRBV11-2 to TRBJ2-3; D unresolved. V dropped 5 bases and J dropped 2 bases, with 11 bases sitting between them. This CDR3 contains 14 residues. Per germline, CDR1 SGHAT and CDR2 FQNNGV. The CDR3 loop is CASSPVGPTDTQYF. CDR3 coding DNA: TGTGCCAGCAGCCCTGTGGGTCCCACAGATACGCAGTATTTT.

This chain connects TRBV14 to TRBJ2-7; TRBD2 matches 11 bases. Trimming cost V 0 bases and J 5 bases; bases outside gene matches: 12. This CDR3 spans 18 amino acids. From germline, CDR1 is SGHDN and CDR2 FVKESK. CDR3 loop: CASSQESLQTSGIHEQYF. In DNA, the CDR3 is TGTGCCAGCAGCCAAGAGTCCCTGCAGACTAGCGGGATCCACGAGCAGTACTTC.

The chain couples TRBV27 to TRBJ2-1; D gene ambiguous. The CDR3 loop spans 11 amino acids. Germline assignment: CDR1 MNHEY and CDR2 SMNVEV (reference sequence). V was shortened by 4 bases and J by 9 bases, with 7 bases between the two germline ends. DNA for the CDR3: TGTGCCAGCAGTTCGGCGAGTGAGCAGTTCTTC. Protein sequence: CASSSASEQFF.

V gene TRBV2 combines with J gene TRBJ2-7; 12 bases fit TRBD2. V lost 9 bases to trimming and J lost 3 bases; unmatched junction nucleotides: 9. This CDR3 has 15 amino acids. The germline gives CDR1 SNHLY, CDR2 FYNNEI. This chain's CDR3 is CASHTSGRSGYEQYF. CDR3 nucleotide sequence: TGTGCCAGTCATACTAGCGGGAGGTCTGGCTACGAGCAGTACTTC.

This clone was detected only a few times. The chain employs TRBV9 and TRBJ2-1; D possibly corresponds to TRBD2 (7 bases). There are 14 residues in the CDR3. V lost 0 bases to trimming and J lost 6 bases, with 10 bases between them. Germline V gives CDR1 SGDLS, CDR2 YYNGEE. The CDR3 DNA sequence: TGTGCCAGCAGCGTAGTGGGGGGGCTCAATGAGCAGTTCTTC. This sequence encodes CASSVVGGLNEQFF.

This clone showed up many times. The chain joins TRBV27 to TRBJ2-1, with 10 bases fitting TRBD2. Germline values: CDR1 MNHEY, CDR2 SMNVEV (reference sequence). This CDR3 is 15 amino acids long. The V and J ends lost 8 bases and 6 bases, in that order; junction bases with no gene match: 10. The CDR3 spells CASGWVAGGRNEQFF. In DNA, the CDR3 is TGTGCCAGCGGTTGGGTAGCGGGGGGCCGCAATGAGCAGTTCTTC.

The gene calls are TRBV11-1 and TRBJ2-3; the D is unclear. V was clipped by 5 bases and J by 4 bases, with 10 bases between them. The CDR3 contains 13 residues. Germline V lookup: CDR1 SGHAT, CDR2 FQDESV (reference sequence). CDR3 amino acids: CASSPVPPDTQYF. Here the CDR3 DNA reads TGTGCCAGCAGCCCAGTTCCCCCAGATACGCAGTATTTT.

This clone occurred a few times. The V and J genes are TRBV27 and TRBJ2-3; D remains unclear. Trimming cost V 0 bases and J 7 bases, with 14 bases left between them. Germline CDR1 MNHEY, CDR2 SMNVEV (reference sequence). CDR3 length equals 15 residues. The CDR3 protein is CASSLSGPPPHTQYF. The CDR3 DNA sequence: TGTGCCAGCAGTTTATCCGGGCCCCCTCCCCATACGCAGTATTTT.

The genes are TRBV4-2 and TRBJ2-7, with 11 bases identical to TRBD2. Trimming at V came to 4 bases and at J to 3 bases, leaving 5 bases not matched to a gene. The CDR3 has 15 residues. CDR1 and CDR2 from the germline V gene are LGHNA and YNFKEQ. For the CDR3, the DNA is TGTGCCAGCAGCCCAACTAGCGGGGGAAACTACGAGCAGTACTTC. It specifies CASSPTSGGNYEQYF.

V is TRBV14 and J is TRBJ1-2; D perhaps matches TRBD1 (6 bases). This CDR3 contains 12 residues. Germline V gene lookup returns CDR1 SGHDN and CDR2 FVKESK. Trimming pared 0 bases from V and 7 bases from J, leaving 6 bases between. CDR3 DNA: TGTGCCAGCAGCCAAGACAGGGGTGGCTACACCTTC. Translation gives CASSQDRGGYTF.

The chain has TRBV4-2 and TRBJ2-7, with a possible D match to TRBD2 (7 bases). This CDR3 is built from 13 residues. With 2 bases removed from V and 7 bases from J, the gap between germline ends came to 12 bases. Germline loops: CDR1 LGHNA, CDR2 YNFKEQ. The CDR3, as DNA: TGTGCCAGCAGCCAAAAGGGGGGGCGGGAGCAGTACTTC. Translating it yields CASSQKGGREQYF.

The chain recombines TRBV7-6 with TRBJ1-1; 11 bases agree with TRBD1. The CDR3 loop spans 17 amino acids. With V trimmed by 5 bases and J by 3 bases, 11 bases remained unmatched. The V gene's germline CDR1 is SGHVS and CDR2 FNYEAQ. The CDR3 DNA follows: TGTGCCAGCAGCACCGGACAGGGGGCCAGGGGGGACACTGAAGCTTTCTTT. This sequence encodes CASSTGQGARGDTEAFF.

The chain uses TRBV20-1 and TRBJ1-1; D not resolved. Between the trimmed V and J ends, which lost 3 bases and 6 bases, there was a span of 8 bases. Germline values: CDR1 DFQATT, CDR2 SNEGSKA (reference sequence). This CDR3 has 11 residues. The CDR3 spells CSARPGSEAFF. CDR3 coding DNA: TGCAGTGCTAGGCCGGGGTCTGAAGCTTTCTTT.